This TCR beta chain was sequenced in a study of blood T cell repertoires in COVID-19. Study-level background: The cDNA or gDNA used as material had been derived from T cells, B-cell-depleted T cells, or PBMCs.

Trimming cost V 4 bases and J 6 bases; bases outside gene matches: 6. In germline, CDR1 is SGHTS, CDR2 YDEGEE. The CDR3 contains 14 residues. In the original workflow: Quantification of nucleated cells was approximated via reference gene primer amplification. Sequencing was performed with immunoSEQ multiplex PCR; in TCRdb, only in-frame clones are kept and a portion is missing. Clonal size and the V and J genes are those of that table, whereas D and trimming came from the DNA. Of some 220,000 clones in the sample, roughly four fifths are singletons; the top ten hold approximately 5.2%. This receptor was identified in a woman aged 70-85 years with COVID-19, enrolled during active disease. This chain links TRBV5-8 with TRBJ1-2, with 10 bases matching TRBD1. Sequenced: peripheral blood. Here the CDR3 DNA reads TGTGCCAGCAGCATCGGACAGGGGGTCAATGGCTACACCTTC. It codes for CASSIGQGVNGYTF.